This TCR beta chain was recovered during a study of T cell responses to AZD1222 COVID-19 vaccine listed by TCRdb under 2021. A note on the overall study: Because spike-specific TCR depth and breadth did not differ between the two schedules, AZD1222 recipients who got a second dose at roughly 4 weeks were pooled with those who got a second dose at roughly 12 weeks. Trial participants were enrolled into age subgroups of 18-55, 56-69 and 70-plus years, which contained about 150, 27 and 61 TCR-sequenced participants, respectively. TCR sequencing covered fewer than 250 trial participants: 200 to 210 given two doses of AZD1222 and approximately 26 given two doses of MenACWY control vaccine. Broad study findings and their caveats: The 56-69-year group was small, and its depth increase did not reach significance, likely because of low power. Most participants were white British and females outnumbered males, and the authors suggested that clonal diversity may have been underestimated. Vaccine-associated CD4 TCRs spanned the whole spike protein, with dominant responses in regions 160-218 and 743-854. After two AZD1222 doses, spike-specific TCR breadth and depth were significantly higher than at day 0 and than in MenACWY recipients. Conclusions about previously exposed vaccinees are limited because only five to seven AZD1222 recipients were SARS-CoV-2 seropositive at baseline. No day 14 peak-response samples were available, so repertoires were characterized only after the peak T cell response. Reportedly, almost half of the unique spike-specific TCRs recognized epitopes lying outside the regions that are mutated in the B.1.351 and B.1.1.7 variants.

V is pared back by 2 bases and J by 5 bases, with 12 bases lying between the germline termini. The CDR3 holds 14 amino acids from the cysteine to the phenylalanine. Only the CDR3 DNA stays, 42 bases, in frame from base 1. CDR1 is given as SEHNR and CDR2 as FQNEAQ, both from the germline V gene (reference sequence). In the paper's terms, the time point label means: baseline before first vaccination. Samples from vaccinated people were obtained from the UK trials COV001 and COV002, which included a single-blind randomized controlled phase 2/3 trial of AZD1222 (ChAdOx1 nCoV-19) in healthy adults. For TCRbeta chain sequencing, PBMC samples from trial participants were taken at day 0 and at day 28 after the second dose. The CDR3 regions of human TCRbeta chains were analyzed by immunosequencing. In the source study's methods: Repertoire TCRs were matched against a reference library of SARS-CoV-2-specific TCRs generated with the MIRA antigen-specificity platform. Breadth was defined as the fraction of unique TCRs that were SARS-CoV-2-associated. Depth was defined as the fraction of total T cells that were SARS-CoV-2-associated. Using the MIRA data, each spike-specific TCR was assigned both to the spike region to which the TCR was reactive and to a CD4 or CD8 class. Log10-transformed breadth and depth values were compared by one-way ANOVA with Sidak's multiple comparisons tests. TCRdb obtained this table from immuneACCESS and retained in-frame rearrangements with V and J assigned. These tables miss some clones; where compared with another copy, unresolved V genes account for less than half of the shortfall, and the remainder is unexplained. The D gene and trimming were derived from the DNA, and the V and J assignments and clone size from that table. The sample profile shows fewer than 150,000 clones; over 85% of them were found once. Jointly, the top ten make up 0.91% of the sample.

For this clone: Its target antigen remains unknown. No base qualities exist here, and no much larger clone lies one base off it.

The V and J genes are TRBV7-9 and TRBJ2-5; TRBD2 might be the D gene, on 5 matching bases. The sequencing here drew on peripheral blood, taken on day 0 of AZD1222 vaccination. This clonotype originated in an adult in good health. The DNA sequence is given as TGTGCCAGCAGCTTACGGGGTCCTGGGGAGACCCAGTACTTC. Translated, it reads CASSLRGPGETQYF.